The 18 T cell receptor beta chains listed next were all sequenced from one sample in a study of cytomegalovirus exposure and HLA in healthy donors. The PCR contained 60 Vbeta and 13 Jbeta primers. TCRdb's copy holds only in-frame clones and misses some; the assay was immunoSEQ multiplex PCR. The sample includes approximately 120,000 clones, around 80% of them seen just once. Sample: PBMCs. The receptor source for this set is a woman aged 30 to 39 in good health and CMV-seronegative.

This rearrangement joins TRBV5-5 to TRBJ2-7, with D unresolved. The CDR3 runs to 14 residues. Trimming stripped 0 bases from V and 2 bases from J, with 9 bases between. Germline-derived CDR1 and CDR2 are SGHKS and YYEKEE (reference sequence). The CDR3 loop is CASSLAPSAYEQYF. CDR3 bases: TGTGCCAGCAGCTTGGCCCCGAGCGCCTACGAGCAGTACTTC.

This chain links TRBV7-9 with TRBJ1-1; D ambiguous. Germline loops: CDR1 SEHNR, CDR2 FQNEAQ (reference sequence). Trimming removed 1 base at V and 2 bases at J, with 8 bases between. The CDR3 has 14 amino acids. The CDR3 here is CASSLGPINTEAFF. CDR3 nucleotide sequence: TGTGCCAGCAGCTTAGGCCCTATTAACACTGAAGCTTTCTTT. Using reference TRBV7-9 and TRBJ1-1 for the parts outside the CDR3, the full variable domain is DTGVSQNPRHKITKRGQNVTFRCDPISEHNRLYWYRQTLGQGPEFLTYFQNEAQLEKSRLLSDRFSAERPKGSFSTLEIQRTEQGDSAMYLCASSLGPINTEAFFGQGTRLTVV.

This sequence joins TRBV7-5 and TRBJ2-3; TRBD1, the table's D call, was not compared with the DNA. TRBV7-5 is a known pseudogene. The CDR3 is made up of 15 amino acids. The CDR3, as DNA: TGTGCCAGAAGCTTCGGGACACCCAGCACAGATACGCAGTATTTT. It translates to CARSFGTPSTDTQYF.

The chain carries TRBV2 and TRBJ2-3; TRBD2 matches at 8 bases. The ends lost 9 bases at V and 2 bases at J; junction bases unmatched: 13. The germline V gene encodes CDR1 SNHLY and CDR2 FYNNEI. The CDR3 has 16 residues. CDR3 loop: CASPEERGRPTDTQYF. The CDR3 bases are TGTGCCAGTCCGGAAGAGCGCGGGAGGCCCACAGATACGCAGTATTTT.

V gene TRBV19 combines with J gene TRBJ1-2; D call uncertain. The V gene's germline CDR1 is LNHDA and CDR2 SQIVND (reference sequence). V gave up 3 bases and J gave up 4 bases, with 9 bases separating them. There are 13 residues in the CDR3. The CDR3 DNA reads TGTGCCAGTAGTATTATTGAGGCCTATGGCTACACCTTC. Residues: CASSIIEAYGYTF.

The V and J genes are TRBV6-1 and TRBJ2-5; D is perhaps TRBD1 (6 bases). CDR1 is MNHNS and CDR2 is SASEGT in the germline V gene. V lost 6 bases and J 5 bases, leaving 16 bases between the germline ends. The CDR3 consists of 14 residues. This CDR3 is CASSLTGSVETQYF. The CDR3 DNA follows: TGTGCCAGCAGCCTGACAGGCTCGGTGGAGACCCAGTACTTC.

This sequence joins TRBV10-2 and TRBJ2-2, with 8 nucleotides matching TRBD2. The ends lost 8 bases at V and 5 bases at J; junction bases unmatched: 10. Germline CDR1 reads WSHSY; CDR2 reads SAAADI. The CDR3 runs to 15 residues. CDR3 bases: TGCGCCAGCGCCCTGACCGGGACTAGGACCGGGGAGCTGTTTTTT. Encoded protein: CASALTGTRTGELFF.

The rearrangement joins TRBV2 to TRBJ1-1, with 7 bases that match TRBD1. CDR1 is SNHLY, CDR2 FYNNEI, per germline. V shed 0 bases and J 11 bases; nucleotides not matched to a gene: 6. This CDR3 is 13 amino acids long. CDR3 nucleotides: TGTGCCAGCAGTGAAGCCCCGACAGGGATTGCTTTCTTT. It is translated as CASSEAPTGIAFF.

This clone has only a few counts. V is TRBV7-9 and J is TRBJ1-2; D perhaps matches TRBD1 (6 bases). Trimming took 1 base from V and 6 from J, leaving 6 bases between them. The CDR3 consists of 12 residues. Germline CDR1 reads SEHNR; CDR2 reads FQNEAQ (reference sequence). The CDR3, as DNA: TGTGCCAGCAGCTTAGGGACAGATGGCTACACCTTC. Protein product: CASSLGTDGYTF.

This chain connects TRBV30 to TRBJ2-1, with 12 bases identical to TRBD2. The CDR3 is 15 residues long. Germline loops: CDR1 GTSNPN, CDR2 SVGIG (reference sequence). V shed 5 bases and J 7 bases; nucleotides not matched to a gene: 9. CDR3 amino acids: CAWGPAGTSGNEQFF. Written as DNA, the CDR3 is TGTGCCTGGGGGCCCGCCGGGACTAGCGGGAATGAGCAGTTCTTC.

The chain recombines TRBV4-3 with TRBJ1-2; 10 nucleotides align to TRBD1. Germline V CDR1 and CDR2: LGHNA, YSLEER. CDR3 length: 15 amino acids. V lost 0 bases and J lost 8; bases outside the gene matches: 6. The CDR3 region is CASSQEWGTGEGYTF. The CDR3, as DNA: TGCGCCAGCAGCCAAGAATGGGGGACAGGGGAAGGCTACACCTTC.

This clone showed up just once. Here the CDR3 reads CASSRDSSYEQYF. The CDR3 region has the DNA TGTGCCAGCAGCCGGGACAGCTCCTACGAGCAGTACTTC. The genes are TRBV4-2 and TRBJ2-7; TRBD1 matches 7 bases. CDR1 and CDR2 from the germline V gene are LGHNA and YNFKEQ. V was clipped by 4 bases and J by 0 bases; unmatched bases: 0. The length of the CDR3 is 13 residues.

The rearrangement links TRBV14 to TRBJ1-6; D is possibly TRBD1 (5 bases). The V gene lost 0 bases and the J gene lost 0 bases, with 9 bases spanning the gap. This CDR3 region has 17 residues. Germline CDR1 and CDR2: SGHDN and FVKESK. For the CDR3, the DNA is TGTGCCAGCAGCCAAGAAGGGGCGAGCTCCTATAATTCACCCCTCCACTTT. As protein: CASSQEGASSYNSPLHF.

The chain combines TRBV6-5 with TRBJ2-1, with D possibly TRBD2 on 6 matching bases. Trimming took off 5 bases at V and 6 bases at J, with 14 bases between the two ends. CDR3 length equals 14 residues. Germline lookup yields CDR1 MNHEY and CDR2 SVGAGI. This CDR3 reads CASSRASEGNEQFF. In DNA form, the CDR3 reads TGTGCCAGCAGTAGGGCTAGCGAAGGCAATGAGCAGTTCTTC.

The chain recombines TRBV4-2 with TRBJ2-7, with D hard to call. CDR1 and CDR2 from the germline V gene are LGHNA and YNFKEQ. The CDR3 has 14 residues. V lost 0 bases, J lost 0 bases, and 6 bases lay in between. The CDR3 region has the DNA TGTGCCAGCAGCCAAGAAAAGCTCTCCTACGAGCAGTACTTC. It yields the protein CASSQEKLSYEQYF.

The rearrangement links TRBV9 to TRBJ1-2, with 8 bases aligning to TRBD1. Germline loops: CDR1 SGDLS, CDR2 YYNGEE. The CDR3 is made up of 15 amino acids. The V segment lost 4 bases and the J segment 2 bases; nucleotides outside the gene matches: 7. CDR3 in DNA: TGTGCCAGCAGCCTGACAGGGGACCTAAACTATGGCTACACCTTC. This gives the protein CASSLTGDLNYGYTF.

In regard to this clone: The same CDR3 also results from other DNA sequences found in this sample. This chain connects TRBV15 to TRBJ2-5, with a tentative D call TRBD2 (5 bases). The CDR3 consists of 14 residues. V was pared by 0 bases and J by 2 bases, with 7 bases between. CDR1 and CDR2 (germline): LNHNV, YYDKDF (reference sequence). CDR3 in DNA: TGTGCCACCAGCAGAGATCGGGGTCAAGAGACCCAGTACTTC. Amino acid sequence: CATSRDRGQETQYF.

This sequence joins TRBV4-3 and TRBJ1-2, with 7 positions matching TRBD1. With 0 bases clipped from V and 1 base from J, the junction kept 5 bases outside the gene matches. The CDR3 covers 16 residues. The germline gives CDR1 LGHNA, CDR2 YSLEER. The CDR3 DNA sequence: TGCGCCAGCAGCCAAGATTGGGGGACAGATAACTATGGCTACACCTTC. The encoded protein is CASSQDWGTDNYGYTF.